Listed below are T cell receptor beta chains from one sample, sequenced in a study of OX40 agonist ivuxolimab in advanced cancers. Method: immunoSEQ multiplex PCR; TCRdb's copy keeps in-frame clones and lacks some. The repertoire holds around 80,000 clones, with around 86% as singletons. This specimen was CD4+ or CD8+ T cells sorted from blood, taken in a trial of the OX40 agonist ivuxolimab. Receptors originate from an adult with an advanced solid tumor such as melanoma, head and neck, liver or kidney cancer. CDR3s include the opening cysteine and the closing phenylalanine or tryptophan. A D gene is named only where the DNA matches it firmly. Some rows mark clone size as missing; the rest say once, few, many or name a class of expanded clone.

abundance	d_gene	v_gene	j_gene	CDR3nt	CDR3aa
-	TRBD1	TRBV5-4	TRBJ1-2	TGTGCCAGCGCACTATGGGACGGACGACAGGGCTATGGCTACACCTTC	CASALWDGRQGYGYTF
-	TRBD1	TRBV5-4	TRBJ1-2	TGTGCCAGCAGCTTGAGGGCTCAGGGGGCGCATGGCTACACCTTC	CASSLRAQGAHGYTF
-	-	TRBV4-3	TRBJ2-2	TGCGCCAGCAGCCCAGGTAGGGCGAACACCGGGGAGCTGTTTTTT	CASSPGRANTGELFF
-	TRBD2	TRBV9	TRBJ2-5	TGTGCCAGCACCTTAGCGGGGGGGCGTTCGGAGACCCAGTACTTC	CASTLAGGRSETQYF
-	TRBD1	TRBV6-5	TRBJ1-2	TGTGCCAGCAGTGAGGGGACAGGGGGCTATGGCTACACCTTC	CASSEGTGGYGYTF
few	-	TRBV14	TRBJ1-2	TGTGCCAGCAGCCAAGATGGGAACTATGGCTACACCTTC	CASSQDGNYGYTF
-	-	TRBV12-5	TRBJ2-1	TGTGCTAGTGGCCACGGGACGGGGAGGGAGCAGTTCTTC	CASGHGTGREQFF
-	TRBD1	TRBV7-3	TRBJ2-5	TGTGCCAGCAGCCAAGGGACAGGGAGGTTAGAAGAGACCCAGTACTTC	CASSQGTGRLEETQYF
-	-	TRBV7-2	TRBJ2-5	TGTGCCAGCAGCTTATCGGTCAGGGGAATGCGAGAGACCCAGTACTTC	CASSLSVRGMRETQYF
-	TRBD1	TRBV18	TRBJ2-7	TGTGCCAGCTGTGTTAGGGACAGTGACTACGAGCAGTACTTC	CASCVRDSDYEQYF
-	TRBD1	TRBV2	TRBJ1-6	TGTGCCAGCAGAGCTACAGGGGGCAAGGTGTCCTATAATTCACCCCTCCACTTT	CASRATGGKVSYNSPLHF
-	-	TRBV28	TRBJ2-7	TGTGCCAGCGGGCACTACGAGCAGTACTTC	CASGHYEQYF
-	TRBD1	TRBV28	TRBJ1-5	TGTGCCAGCAGGCCAATTACAGGGGGCAATCAGCCCCAGCATTTT	CASRPITGGNQPQHF
-	TRBD1	TRBV11-2	TRBJ2-1	TGTGCCAGCAGCTCCCGGACAGGGAGCTCCTACAATGAGCAGTTCTTC	CASSSRTGSSYNEQFF
-	-	TRBV30	TRBJ1-4	TGTGCCTGGAGTGAAAGGGGTGCAACTAATGAAAAACTGTTTTTT	CAWSERGATNEKLFF
-	-	TRBV4-1	TRBJ1-5	TGCGCCAGCAGCCAAGTTTCGGGAGGGTTTCAGCCCCAGCATTTT	CASSQVSGGFQPQHF
-	-	TRBV7-6	TRBJ2-2	TGTGCCAGCAGCTTACTAGGGGGGGGCCCCACCGGGGAGCTGTTTTTT	CASSLLGGGPTGELFF
-	-	TRBV14	TRBJ2-2	TGTGCCAGCAGCCAAGCGACTCGTAACACCGGGGAGCTGTTTTTT	CASSQATRNTGELFF
-	-	TRBV7-3	TRBJ2-1	TGTGCCAGCAGCTTAGGGGGTTCCTACAATGAGCAGTTCTTC	CASSLGGSYNEQFF
-	TRBD2	TRBV7-9	TRBJ2-1	TGTGCCAGCAGCTTAGGGCGGGGGGGCCTCAACAATGAGCAGTTCTTC	CASSLGRGGLNNEQFF
-	-	TRBV7-3	TRBJ2-5	TGTGCCAGCAGCTTAATACAAGAGACCCAGTACTTC	CASSLIQETQYF
-	-	TRBV11-3	TRBJ1-5	TGTGCCAGCAGCTTACTTCACCTTTATAGCAATCAGCCCCAGCATTTT	CASSLLHLYSNQPQHF
-	TRBD1	TRBV5-1	TRBJ1-5	TGCGCCAGCAGCGTGGGACAGGGCAATCAGCCCCAGCATTTT	CASSVGQGNQPQHF
-	TRBD1	TRBV11-3	TRBJ1-1	TGTGCCAGCAGCTTAGAGCCTCACAGGGGACAGGGAACTGAAGCTTTCTTT	CASSLEPHRGQGTEAFF
-	-	TRBV7-2	TRBJ2-3	TGTGCCAGCAGCTTCACAGATACGCAGTATTTT	CASSFTDTQYF
few	TRBD2	TRBV5-1	TRBJ2-3	TGCGCCAGCAGCTTGGCCGTACTAGCGGGGAGCACAGATACGCAGTATTTT	CASSLAVLAGSTDTQYF
-	-	TRBV6-5	TRBJ2-3	TGTGCCAGCAGTTACGTCGGGGGCGAGTATTTT	CASSYVGGEYF
-	-	TRBV6-6	TRBJ1-6	TGTGCCAGCAGTCTCTCAGGGGAGAATTCACCCCTCCACTTT	CASSLSGENSPLHF
-	-	TRBV19	TRBJ1-1	TGTGCCAGTAGTATAGACGCCCGCCCTACATGGAACACTGAAGCTTTCTTT	CASSIDARPTWNTEAFF
-	-	TRBV6-6	TRBJ2-5	TGTGCCAGCAGGACGGGTTTGGGAGAGACCCAGTACTTC	CASRTGLGETQYF
-	TRBD1	TRBV6-1	TRBJ2-5	TGTGCCAGCACCGGACAGGGCCAAGAGACCCAGTACTTC	CASTGQGQETQYF
-	TRBD1	TRBV5-4	TRBJ2-7	TGTGCCAGCAGCTCATTGACAGGGACCTACGAGCAGTACTTC	CASSSLTGTYEQYF
-	TRBD1	TRBV2	TRBJ1-5	TGTGCCAGCAGGGCAGGACAGGACGGCAATCAGCCCCAGCATTTT	CASRAGQDGNQPQHF